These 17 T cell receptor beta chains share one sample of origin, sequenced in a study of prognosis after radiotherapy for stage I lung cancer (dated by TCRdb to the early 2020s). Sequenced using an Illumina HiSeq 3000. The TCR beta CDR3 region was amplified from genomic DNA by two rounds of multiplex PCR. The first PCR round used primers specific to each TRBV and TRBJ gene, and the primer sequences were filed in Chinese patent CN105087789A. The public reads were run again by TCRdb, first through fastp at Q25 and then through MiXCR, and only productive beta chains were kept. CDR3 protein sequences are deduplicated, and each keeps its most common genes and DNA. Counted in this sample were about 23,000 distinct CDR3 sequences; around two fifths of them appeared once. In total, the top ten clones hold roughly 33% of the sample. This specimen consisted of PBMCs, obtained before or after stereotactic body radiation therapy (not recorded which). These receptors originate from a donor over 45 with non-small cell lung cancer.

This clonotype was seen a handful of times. CDR3 nucleotide sequence: TGTGCCAGCAGTTTCTGGGACAGAGGTACCGGGGAGCTGTTTTTT. This sequence encodes CASSFWDRGTGELFF. The chain combines TRBV6-5 with TRBJ2-2; the match to TRBD1 covers 7 bases. The length of the CDR3 is 15 residues. Trimming removed 4 bases from V and 5 bases from J; junction bases left unmatched: 7. The V gene's germline CDR1 is MNHEY and CDR2 SVGAGI.

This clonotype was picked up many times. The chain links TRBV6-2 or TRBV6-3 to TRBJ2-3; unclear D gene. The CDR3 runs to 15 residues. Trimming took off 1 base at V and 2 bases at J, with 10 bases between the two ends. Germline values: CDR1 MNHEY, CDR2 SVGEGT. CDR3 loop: CASSYLARPTDTQYF. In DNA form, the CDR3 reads TGTGCCAGCAGTTACTTGGCTAGGCCCACAGATACGCAGTATTTT.

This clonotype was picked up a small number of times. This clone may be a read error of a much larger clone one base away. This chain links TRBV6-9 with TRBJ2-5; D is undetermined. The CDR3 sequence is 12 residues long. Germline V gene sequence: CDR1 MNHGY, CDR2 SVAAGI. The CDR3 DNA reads TGTGCCAGCGGTTATAGGGAAGGGACCCAGTACTTC. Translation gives CASGYREGTQYF.

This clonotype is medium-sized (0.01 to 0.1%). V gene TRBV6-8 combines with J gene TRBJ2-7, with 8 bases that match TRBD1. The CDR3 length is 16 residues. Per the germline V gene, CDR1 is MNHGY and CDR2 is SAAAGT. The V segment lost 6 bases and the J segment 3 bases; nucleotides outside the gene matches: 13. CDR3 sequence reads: CASSLGRPTGGYEQYF. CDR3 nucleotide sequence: TGTGCCAGCAGCCTTGGACGCCCAACAGGGGGCTACGAGCAGTACTTC.

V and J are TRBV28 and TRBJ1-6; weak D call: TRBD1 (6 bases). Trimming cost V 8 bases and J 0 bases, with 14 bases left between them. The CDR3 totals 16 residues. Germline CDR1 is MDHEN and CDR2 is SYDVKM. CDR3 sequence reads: CASQTGLGSYNSPLHF. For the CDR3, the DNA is TGTGCCAGCCAAACAGGGTTGGGCTCCTATAATTCACCCCTCCACTTT.

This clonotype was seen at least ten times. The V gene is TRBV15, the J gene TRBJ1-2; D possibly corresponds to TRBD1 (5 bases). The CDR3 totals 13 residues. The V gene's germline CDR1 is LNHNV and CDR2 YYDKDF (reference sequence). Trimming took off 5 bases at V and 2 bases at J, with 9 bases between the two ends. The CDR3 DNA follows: TGTGCCACCAGCGTAGACAGAAACTATGGCTACACCTTC. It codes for CATSVDRNYGYTF.

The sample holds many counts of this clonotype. The chain's CDR3 is CASSRTDSGANVLTF. The CDR3 DNA follows: TGTGCCAGCAGCCGAACAGACTCTGGGGCCAACGTCCTGACTTTC. This sequence joins TRBV3-1 and TRBJ2-6; D call uncertain. Per germline, CDR1 LGHDT and CDR2 YNNKEL (reference sequence). Trimming removed 4 bases at V and 0 bases at J, with 7 bases between. The CDR3 has 15 residues. The entire variable domain, with the rest obtained from reference TRBV3-1 and TRBJ2-6, is as follows: DTAVSQTPKYLVTQMGNDKSIKCEQNLGHDTMYWYKQDSKKFLKIMFSYNNKELIINETVPNRFSPKSPDKAHLNLHINSLELGDSAVYFCASSRTDSGANVLTFGAGSRLTVL.

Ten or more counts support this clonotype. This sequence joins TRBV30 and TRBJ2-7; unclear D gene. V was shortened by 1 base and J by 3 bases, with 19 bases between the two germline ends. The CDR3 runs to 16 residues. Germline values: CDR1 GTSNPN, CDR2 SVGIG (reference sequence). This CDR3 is CAWSDALMGIIYEQYF. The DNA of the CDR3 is TGTGCCTGGAGTGACGCCCTCATGGGGATTATCTACGAGCAGTACTTC.

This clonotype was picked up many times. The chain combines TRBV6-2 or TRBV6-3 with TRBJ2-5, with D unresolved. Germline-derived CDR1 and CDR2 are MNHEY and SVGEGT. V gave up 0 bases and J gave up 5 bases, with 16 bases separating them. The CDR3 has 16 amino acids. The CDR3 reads CASSYSPTAHRETQYF. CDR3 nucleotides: TGTGCCAGCAGTTACTCGCCGACTGCGCATAGGGAGACCCAGTACTTC.

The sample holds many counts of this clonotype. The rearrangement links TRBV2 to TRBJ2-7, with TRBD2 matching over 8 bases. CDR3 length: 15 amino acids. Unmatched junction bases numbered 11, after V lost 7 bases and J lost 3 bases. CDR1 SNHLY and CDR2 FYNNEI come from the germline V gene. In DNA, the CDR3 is TGTGCCAGCACCCTCGGGGGGGGGGGGTACTACGAGCAGTACTTC. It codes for CASTLGGGGYYEQYF.

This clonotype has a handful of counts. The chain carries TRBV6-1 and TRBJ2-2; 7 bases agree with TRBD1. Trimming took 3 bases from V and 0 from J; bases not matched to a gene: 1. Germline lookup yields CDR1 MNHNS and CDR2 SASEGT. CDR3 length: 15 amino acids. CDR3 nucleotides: TGTGCCAGCAGTGACGGACAGGCGAACACCGGGGAGCTGTTTTTT. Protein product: CASSDGQANTGELFF.

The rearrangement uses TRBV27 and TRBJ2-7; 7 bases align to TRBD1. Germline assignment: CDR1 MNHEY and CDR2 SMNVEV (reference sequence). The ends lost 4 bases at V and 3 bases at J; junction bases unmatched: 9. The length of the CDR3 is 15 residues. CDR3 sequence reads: CASSWGQRSDYEQYF. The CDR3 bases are TGTGCCAGCAGTTGGGGACAGCGGTCTGACTACGAGCAGTACTTC.

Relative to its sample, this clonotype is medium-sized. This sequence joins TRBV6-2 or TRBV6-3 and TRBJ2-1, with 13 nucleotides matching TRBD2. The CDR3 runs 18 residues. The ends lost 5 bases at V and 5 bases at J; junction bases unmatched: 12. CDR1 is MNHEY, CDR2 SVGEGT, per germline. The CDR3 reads CASSRYGGTSGINNEQFF. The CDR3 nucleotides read TGTGCCAGCAGTCGTTACGGCGGGACTAGCGGGATTAACAATGAGCAGTTCTTC.

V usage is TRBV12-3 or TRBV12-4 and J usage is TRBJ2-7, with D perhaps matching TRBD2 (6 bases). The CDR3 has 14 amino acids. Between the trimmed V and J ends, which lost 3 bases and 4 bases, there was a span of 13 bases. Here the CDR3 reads CASSLGLGTYEQYF. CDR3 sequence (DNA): TGTGCCAGCAGTTTGGGACTGGGAACTTACGAGCAGTACTTC.

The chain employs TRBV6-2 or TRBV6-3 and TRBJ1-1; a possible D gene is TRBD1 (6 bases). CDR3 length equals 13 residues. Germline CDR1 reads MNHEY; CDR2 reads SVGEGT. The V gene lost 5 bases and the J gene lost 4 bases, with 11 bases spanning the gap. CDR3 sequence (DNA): TGTGCCAGCAGTCTAGGGGGTCCCACTGAAGCTTTCTTT. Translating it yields CASSLGGPTEAFF.

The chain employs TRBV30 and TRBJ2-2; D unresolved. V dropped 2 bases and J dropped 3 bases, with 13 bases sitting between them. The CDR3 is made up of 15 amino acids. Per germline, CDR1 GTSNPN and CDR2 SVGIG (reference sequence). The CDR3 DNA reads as TGTGCCTGGAGTTTACCTAACAGAGACACCGGGGAGCTGTTTTTT. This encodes CAWSLPNRDTGELFF. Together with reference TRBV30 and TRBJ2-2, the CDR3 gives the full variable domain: SQTIHQWPATLVQPVGSPLSLECTVEGTSNPNLYWYRQAAGRGLQLLFYSVGIGQISSEVPQNLSASRPQDRQFILSSKKLLLSDSGFYLCAWSLPNRDTGELFFGEGSRLTVL.

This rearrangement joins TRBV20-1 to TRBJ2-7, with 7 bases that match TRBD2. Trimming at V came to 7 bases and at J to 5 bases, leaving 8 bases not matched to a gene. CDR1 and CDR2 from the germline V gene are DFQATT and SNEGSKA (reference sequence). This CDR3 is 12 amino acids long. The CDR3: CSVPGAGDEQYF. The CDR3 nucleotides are TGCAGTGTCCCGGGTGCGGGAGACGAGCAGTACTTC.